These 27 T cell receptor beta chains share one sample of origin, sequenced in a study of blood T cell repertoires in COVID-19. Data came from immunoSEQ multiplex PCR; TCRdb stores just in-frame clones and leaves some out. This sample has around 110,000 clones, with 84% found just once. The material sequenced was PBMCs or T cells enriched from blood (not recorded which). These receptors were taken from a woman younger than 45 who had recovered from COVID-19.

The CDR3 DNA reads TGTGCCAGCAGCGTAGGTGACATTTTACAAGAGACCCAGTACTTC. Amino acid sequence: CASSVGDILQETQYF. This chain joins TRBV9 and TRBJ2-5; D ambiguous. Germline V gives CDR1 SGDLS, CDR2 YYNGEE. The CDR3 spans 15 residues. Trimming left V 0 bases short and J 2 bases short, with 11 bases between.

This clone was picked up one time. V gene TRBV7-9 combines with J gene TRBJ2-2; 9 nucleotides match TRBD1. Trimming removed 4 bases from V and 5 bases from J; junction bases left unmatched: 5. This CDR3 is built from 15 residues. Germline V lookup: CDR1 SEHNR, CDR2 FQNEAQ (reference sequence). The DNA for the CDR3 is TGTGCCAGCAGCTCTACGGGACAGGGAACCGGGGAGCTGTTTTTT. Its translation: CASSSTGQGTGELFF.

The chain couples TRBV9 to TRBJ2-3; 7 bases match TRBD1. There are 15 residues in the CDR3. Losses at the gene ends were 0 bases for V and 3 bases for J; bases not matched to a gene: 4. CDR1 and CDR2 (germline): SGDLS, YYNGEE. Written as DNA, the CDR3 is TGTGCCAGCAGCGTAGTTCAGGGGGTAACAGATACGCAGTATTTT. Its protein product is CASSVVQGVTDTQYF.

CDR3 DNA sequence: TGTGCCAGCTCACCCCCTGGCAGGCTGAACACTGAAGCTTTCTTT. This sequence encodes CASSPPGRLNTEAFF. This chain uses TRBV18 with TRBJ1-1; no clear D gene. Trimming stripped 3 bases from V and 0 bases from J, with 11 bases between. The germline gives CDR1 KGHSH, CDR2 LQKENI. The CDR3 is 15 amino acids.

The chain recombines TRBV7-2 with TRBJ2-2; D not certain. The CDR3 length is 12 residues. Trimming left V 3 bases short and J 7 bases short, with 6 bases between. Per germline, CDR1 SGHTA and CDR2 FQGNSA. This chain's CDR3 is CASSLGNGELFF. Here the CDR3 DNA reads TGTGCCAGCAGCTTGGGCAACGGGGAGCTGTTTTTT.

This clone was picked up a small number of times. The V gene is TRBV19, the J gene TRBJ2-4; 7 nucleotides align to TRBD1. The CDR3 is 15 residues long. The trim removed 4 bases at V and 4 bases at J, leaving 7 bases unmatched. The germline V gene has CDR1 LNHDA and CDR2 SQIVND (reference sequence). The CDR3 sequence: CASSRFRDRKNIQYF. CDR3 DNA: TGTGCCAGTAGTAGGTTCCGGGACAGAAAAAACATTCAGTACTTC. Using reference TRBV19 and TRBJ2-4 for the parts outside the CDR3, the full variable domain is DGGITQSPKYLFRKEGQNVTLSCEQNLNHDAMYWYRQDPGQGLRLIYYSQIVNDFQKGDIAEGYSVSREKKESFPLTVTSAQKNPTAFYLCASSRFRDRKNIQYFGAGTRLSVL.

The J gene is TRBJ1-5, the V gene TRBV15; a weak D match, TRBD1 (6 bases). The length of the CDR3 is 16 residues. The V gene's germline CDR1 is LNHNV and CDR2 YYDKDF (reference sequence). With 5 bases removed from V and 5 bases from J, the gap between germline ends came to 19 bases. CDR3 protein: CATSHRGGRVDQPQHF. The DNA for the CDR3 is TGTGCCACCAGCCACCGGGGGGGCCGGGTTGATCAGCCCCAGCATTTT.

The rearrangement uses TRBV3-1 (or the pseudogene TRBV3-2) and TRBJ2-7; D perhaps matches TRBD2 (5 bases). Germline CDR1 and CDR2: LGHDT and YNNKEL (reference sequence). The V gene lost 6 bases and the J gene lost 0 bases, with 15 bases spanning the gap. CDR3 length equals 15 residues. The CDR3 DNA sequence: TGTGCCAGCAGTCGCGGGTGGCGGAGCTCCTACGAGCAGTACTTC. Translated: CASSRGWRSSYEQYF.

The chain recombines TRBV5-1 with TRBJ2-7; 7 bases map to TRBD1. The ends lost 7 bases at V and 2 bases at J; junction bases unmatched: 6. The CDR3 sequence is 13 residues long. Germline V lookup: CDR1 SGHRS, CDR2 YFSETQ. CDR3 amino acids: CASFETGTYEQYF. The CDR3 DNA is TGCGCCAGCTTCGAGACAGGGACCTACGAGCAGTACTTC.

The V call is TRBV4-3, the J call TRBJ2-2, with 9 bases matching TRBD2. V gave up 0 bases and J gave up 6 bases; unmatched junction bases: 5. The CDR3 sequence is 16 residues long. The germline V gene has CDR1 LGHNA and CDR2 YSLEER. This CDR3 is CASSQDQAGGPGELFF. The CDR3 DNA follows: TGCGCCAGCAGCCAAGATCAGGCGGGGGGGCCCGGGGAGCTGTTTTTT.

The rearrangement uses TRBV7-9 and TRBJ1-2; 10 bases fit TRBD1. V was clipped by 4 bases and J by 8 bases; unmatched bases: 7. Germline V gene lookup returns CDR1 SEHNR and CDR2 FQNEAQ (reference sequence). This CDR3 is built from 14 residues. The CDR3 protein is CASSSRQGAGGYTF. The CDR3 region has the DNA TGTGCCAGCAGCTCCCGACAGGGGGCAGGGGGCTACACCTTC.

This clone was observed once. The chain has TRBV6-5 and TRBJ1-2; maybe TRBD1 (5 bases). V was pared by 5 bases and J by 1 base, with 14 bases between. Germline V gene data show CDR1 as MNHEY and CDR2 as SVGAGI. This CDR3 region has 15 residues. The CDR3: CASSRGGRGNYGYTF. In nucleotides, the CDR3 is TGTGCCAGCAGTCGCGGGGGTAGGGGTAACTATGGCTACACCTTC.

In nucleotides, the CDR3 is TGTGCCAGTAGTATAAGCGGGGTGAGGGGCCAAGAGACCCAGTACTTC. Translating it yields CASSISGVRGQETQYF. The rearrangement links TRBV19 to TRBJ2-5, with 7 bases aligning to TRBD2. The germline V gene encodes CDR1 LNHDA and CDR2 SQIVND (reference sequence). The V and J ends lost 2 bases and 1 base, in that order; junction bases with no gene match: 7. This CDR3 comprises 16 residues.

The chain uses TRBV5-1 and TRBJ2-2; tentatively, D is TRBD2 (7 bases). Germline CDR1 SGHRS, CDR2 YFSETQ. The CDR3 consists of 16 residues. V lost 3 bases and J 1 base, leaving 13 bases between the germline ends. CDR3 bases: TGCGCCAGCAGCTATGGACTAGGGGGGAACACCGGGGAGCTGTTTTTT. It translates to CASSYGLGGNTGELFF.

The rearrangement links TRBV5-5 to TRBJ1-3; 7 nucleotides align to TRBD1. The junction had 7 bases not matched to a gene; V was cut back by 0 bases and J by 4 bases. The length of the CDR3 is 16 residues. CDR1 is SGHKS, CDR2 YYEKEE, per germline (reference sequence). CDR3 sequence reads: CASSLGDRVGGNTIYF. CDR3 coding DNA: TGTGCCAGCAGCTTGGGCGACAGGGTAGGAGGAAACACCATATATTTT. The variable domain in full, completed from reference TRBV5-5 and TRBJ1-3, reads DAGVTQSPTHLIKTRGQQVTLRCSPISGHKSVSWYQQVLGQGPQFIFQYYEKEERGRGNFPDRFSARQFPNYSSELNVNALLLGDSALYLCASSLGDRVGGNTIYFGEGSWLTVV.

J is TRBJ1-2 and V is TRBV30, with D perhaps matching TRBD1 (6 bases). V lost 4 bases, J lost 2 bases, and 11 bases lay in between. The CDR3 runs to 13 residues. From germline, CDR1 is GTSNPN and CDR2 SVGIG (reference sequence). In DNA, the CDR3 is TGTGCCTGGAACAGGGAAATGAACTATGGCTACACCTTC. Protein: CAWNREMNYGYTF.

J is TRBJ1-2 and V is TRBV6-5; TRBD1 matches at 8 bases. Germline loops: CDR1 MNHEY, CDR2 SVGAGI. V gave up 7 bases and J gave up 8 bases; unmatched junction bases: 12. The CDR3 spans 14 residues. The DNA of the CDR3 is TGTGCCAGCATAGCCGCAGGGGGCAGGGGAGGCTACACCTTC. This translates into CASIAAGGRGGYTF.

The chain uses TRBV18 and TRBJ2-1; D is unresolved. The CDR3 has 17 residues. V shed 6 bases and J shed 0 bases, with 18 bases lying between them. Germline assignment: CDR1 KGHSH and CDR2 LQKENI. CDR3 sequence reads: CASSALGGVNSYNEQFF. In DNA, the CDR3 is TGTGCCAGCTCCGCCCTCGGCGGCGTCAACTCCTACAATGAGCAGTTCTTC. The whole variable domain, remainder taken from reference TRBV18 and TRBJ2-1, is NAGVMQNPRHLVRRRGQEARLRCSPMKGHSHVYWYRQLPEEGLKFMVYLQKENIIDESGMPKERFSAEFPKEGPSILRIQQVVRGDSAAYFCASSALGGVNSYNEQFFGPGTRLTVL.

CDR3 in amino acids: CSVGLAGARNEQFF. CDR3 DNA sequence: TGCAGCGTTGGCCTAGCGGGAGCTCGCAATGAGCAGTTCTTC. V is TRBV29-1 and J is TRBJ2-1; 10 positions agree with TRBD2. J gave up 6 bases and V 4 bases, and 6 bases lay outside the gene matches. The CDR3 length is 14 residues. The germline CDR1 and CDR2 sequences are SQVTM and ANQGSEA.

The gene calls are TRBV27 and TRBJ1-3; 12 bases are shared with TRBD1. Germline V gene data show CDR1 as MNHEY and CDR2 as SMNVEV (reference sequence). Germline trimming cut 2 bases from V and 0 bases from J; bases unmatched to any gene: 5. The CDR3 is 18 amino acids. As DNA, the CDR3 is TGTGCCAGCAGTTTAACCGGGACAGGGGGCGCCTCTGGAAACACCATATATTTT. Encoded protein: CASSLTGTGGASGNTIYF.

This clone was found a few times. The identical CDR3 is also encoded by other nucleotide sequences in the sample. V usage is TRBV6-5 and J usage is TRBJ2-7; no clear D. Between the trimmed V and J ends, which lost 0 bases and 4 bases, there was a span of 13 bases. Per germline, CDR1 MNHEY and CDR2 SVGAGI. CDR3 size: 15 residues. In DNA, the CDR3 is TGTGCCAGCAGTTACTCCCCCGAGGTTGGATACGAGCAGTACTTC. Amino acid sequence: CASSYSPEVGYEQYF.

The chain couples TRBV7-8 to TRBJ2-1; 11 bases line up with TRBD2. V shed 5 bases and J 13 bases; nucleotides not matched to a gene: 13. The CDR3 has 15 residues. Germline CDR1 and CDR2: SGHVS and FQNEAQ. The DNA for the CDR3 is TGTGCCAGCAGCCCCTCCCCTACTAGCGGGAGTGTACAGTTCTTC. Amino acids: CASSPSPTSGSVQFF.

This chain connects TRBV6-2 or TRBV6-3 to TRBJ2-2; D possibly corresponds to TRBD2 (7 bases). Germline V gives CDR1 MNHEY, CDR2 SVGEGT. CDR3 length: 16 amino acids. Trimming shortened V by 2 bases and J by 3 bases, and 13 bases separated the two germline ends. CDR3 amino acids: CASSYGGAGDTGELFF. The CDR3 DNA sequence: TGTGCCAGCAGTTACGGGGGGGCTGGTGACACCGGGGAGCTGTTTTTT.

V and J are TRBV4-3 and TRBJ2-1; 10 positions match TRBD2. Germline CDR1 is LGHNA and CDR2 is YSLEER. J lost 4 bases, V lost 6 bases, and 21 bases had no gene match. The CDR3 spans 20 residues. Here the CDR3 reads CASSPGGASGSRGPYNEQFF. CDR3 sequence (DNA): TGCGCCAGCAGTCCCGGGGGGGCTAGCGGGAGTAGGGGACCTTACAATGAGCAGTTCTTC.

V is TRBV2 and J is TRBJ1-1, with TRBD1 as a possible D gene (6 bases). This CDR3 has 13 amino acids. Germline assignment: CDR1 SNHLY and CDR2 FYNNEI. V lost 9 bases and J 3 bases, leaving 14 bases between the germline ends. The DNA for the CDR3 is TGTGCCAGTATCGACAGGATGTACACTGAAGCTTTCTTT. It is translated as CASIDRMYTEAFF.

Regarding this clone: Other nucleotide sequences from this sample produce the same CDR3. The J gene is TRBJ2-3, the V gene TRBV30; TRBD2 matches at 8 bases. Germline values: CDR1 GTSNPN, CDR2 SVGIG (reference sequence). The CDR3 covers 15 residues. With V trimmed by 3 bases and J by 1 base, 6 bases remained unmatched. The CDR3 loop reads CAWRATSGRTDTQYF. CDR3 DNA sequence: TGTGCCTGGAGGGCCACTAGCGGCCGCACAGATACGCAGTATTTT.

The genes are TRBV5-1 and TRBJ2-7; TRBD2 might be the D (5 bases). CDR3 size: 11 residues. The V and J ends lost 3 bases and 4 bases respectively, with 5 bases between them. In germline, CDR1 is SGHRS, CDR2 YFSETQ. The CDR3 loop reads CASSSGYEQYF. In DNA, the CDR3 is TGCGCCAGCAGCTCGGGATACGAGCAGTACTTC.